The rows below give T cell receptor beta chains drawn from one sample of a study of T cell repertoires in cytomegalovirus infection. These receptors' antigens are unknown. TCRdb called the reads again in MiXCR, with one record for every CDR3 protein. The sample has approximately 590,000 distinct CDR3 sequences, just under 40% seen once; the top ten hold more than 40%. Specimen: cultured PBMCs, collected from culture after CMV antigen stimulation. The source of these receptors is a human donor in good health (CMV status not recorded). Some clones in this sample may be carry-over from other donors' samples. Each CDR3 is given with its conserved first and last residue. Fields, in order: J gene, D gene, V gene, clone size, CDR3 length, CDR3 protein, CDR3 DNA. A D gene is named only where the DNA matches it firmly. Where a row states a size, it is once, few, many or the class of an expanded clone; other rows omit it.

>TRBJ1-2|.|TRBV10-3|.|13
CATPGRGGNGYTF
TGTGCCACGCCGGGCCGAGGAGGGAATGGCTACACCTTC
>TRBJ2-5|TRBD1|TRBV7-2|few|18
CASSQGYRDRGVEETQYF
TGTGCCAGCAGCCAAGGTTACCGGGACAGGGGAGTAGAAGAGACCCAGTACTTC
>TRBJ2-6|TRBD2|TRBV7-2|few|18
CASSPYSGTRSGANVLTF
TGTGCCAGCAGCCCATATAGCGGGACCCGTTCTGGGGCCAACGTCCTGACTTTC
>TRBJ1-2|.|TRBV7-2|many|15
CASSLDIRANYGYTF
TGTGCCAGCAGCTTAGATATCCGGGCTAACTATGGCTACACCTTC
>TRBJ2-7|.|TRBV6-1|few|16
CASSEGRAFSSYEQYF
TGTGCCAGCAGTGAAGGGCGGGCATTCAGCTCCTACGAGCAGTACTTC
>TRBJ2-1|.|TRBV10-1|.|14
CASSDPGSSLEQFF
TGCGCCAGCAGTGATCCAGGGTCGAGTCTTGAGCAGTTCTTC
>TRBJ1-3|.|TRBV7-6|.|15
CASSPNVGPGNTIYF
TGTGCCAGCAGCCCAAACGTAGGGCCTGGAAACACCATATATTTT
>TRBJ1-2|TRBD1|TRBV3-1|.|16
CASSSRDRDVDYGCTF
TGTGCCAGCAGCAGCCGGGACAGGGACGTAGACTATGGCTGCACCTTC
>TRBJ2-1|.|TRBV7-2|many|14
CASTVGGIYNEQFF
TGTGCCAGCACCGTCGGGGGAATCTACAATGAGCAGTTCTTC
>TRBJ2-7|.|TRBV19|.|14
CASSIDRLRYEQYF
TGTGCCAGTAGTATCGACAGGCTGCGCTACGAGCAGTACTTC
>TRBJ2-6|.|TRBV27|.|15
CASSSPGSGANVLTF
TGTGCCAGCAGTTCCCCCGGCTCTGGGGCCAACGTCCTGACTTTC
>TRBJ2-3|.|TRBV10-3|few|13
CAISVSGADTQYF
TGTGCCATCAGTGTGTCAGGGGCAGATACGCAGTATTTT
>TRBJ1-5|.|TRBV20-1|once|13
CSANGGWDQPQHF
TGCAGTGCCAACGGAGGTTGGGATCAGCCCCAGCATTTT
>TRBJ1-1|.|TRBV12-3/TRBV12-4|.|14
CASSGGVMNTEAFF
TGTGCCAGCAGCGGAGGGGTTATGAACACTGAAGCTTTCTTT
>TRBJ1-2|.|TRBV7-2|.|14
CASSQGRLSYGYTF
TGTGCCAGCAGCCAGGGACGCCTGTCCTATGGCTACACCTTC
>TRBJ2-2|.|TRBV11-2|once|14
CASSSIAEVGELFF
TGTGCCAGCAGCTCAATAGCGGAGGTGGGGGAGCTGTTTTTT
>TRBJ1-6|.|TRBV19|.|13
CASSIGGSSPLHF
TGTGCCAGTAGTATAGGTGGGAGTTCACCCCTCCACTTT
>TRBJ2-1|.|TRBV10-3|.|15
CAISESTTSPTEQFF
TGTGCCATCAGTGAGTCGACAACTAGCCCAACTGAGCAGTTCTTC
>TRBJ1-6|.|TRBV12-3/TRBV12-4|.|11
CASSLKSMLHF
TGTGCCAGCAGTTTAAAGAGCATGCTCCACTTT
>TRBJ1-6|TRBD1|TRBV7-9|few|17
CASSLESGTEHNSPLHF
TGTGCCAGCAGCTTAGAATCCGGGACAGAGCATAATTCACCCCTCCACTTT
>TRBJ1-1|.|TRBV19|.|13
CASTRTKGTEAFF
TGTGCCAGTACCCGGACCAAAGGCACTGAAGCTTTCTTT
>TRBJ2-5|TRBD2|TRBV4-1|.|19
CASSQASLWAGGRQETQYF
TGCGCCAGCAGCCAAGCGTCCCTCTGGGCGGGGGGCAGACAAGAGACCCAGTACTTC
>TRBJ1-1|TRBD1|TRBV7-2|many|14
CASSSQGIGTEAFF
TGTGCCAGCAGCTCACAGGGGATTGGCACTGAAGCTTTCTTT
>TRBJ2-1|TRBD2|TRBV7-4|.|17
CASSFLLAGTAYNEQFF
TGTGCCAGCAGCTTTCTACTAGCGGGGACCGCCTACAATGAGCAGTTCTTC
>TRBJ1-5|.|TRBV7-6|few|14
CASSLDWGGQPQHF
TGTGCCAGCAGCTTAGATTGGGGAGGTCAGCCCCAGCATTTT
>TRBJ2-1|TRBD2|TRBV7-6|few|17
CASSARLAGAPGNEQFF
TGTGCCAGCAGCGCCCGACTAGCGGGAGCCCCTGGGAATGAGCAGTTCTTC
>TRBJ2-1|TRBD1|TRBV7-9|.|20
CASSRGRSTGGGGSYNEQFF
TGTGCCAGCAGCCGAGGCCGATCAACAGGGGGCGGCGGATCCTACAATGAGCAGTTCTTC
>TRBJ2-1|.|TRBV20-1|.|14
CSALKTSLGDEQFF
TGCAGTGCCCTAAAGACATCTCTGGGGGATGAGCAGTTCTTC
>TRBJ2-2|TRBD2|TRBV6-8|.|15
CASSYAGGQAGELFF
TGTGCCAGCAGTTATGCGGGGGGGCAGGCCGGGGAGCTGTTTTTT
>TRBJ2-3|.|TRBV7-2|many|15
CASSLRGLSTDTQYF
TGTGCCAGCAGCTTACGGGGCCTCAGCACAGATACGCAGTATTTT
>TRBJ1-2|.|TRBV7-2|few|15
CASSLVGWSGYGYTF
TGTGCCAGCAGCTTAGTCGGTTGGTCAGGCTATGGCTACACCTTC
>TRBJ2-7|.|TRBV20-1|.|13
CSARRTESYEQYF
TGCAGTGCTAGACGGACGGAGTCCTACGAGCAGTACTTC
>TRBJ2-7|TRBD2|TRBV20-1|.|14
CSAGTSGVFYEQYF
TGCAGTGCTGGGACTAGCGGGGTATTCTACGAGCAGTACTTC
>TRBJ2-1|.|TRBV28|few|15
CASSLGGPPYNEQFF
TGTGCCAGCAGTTTGGGGGGCCCCCCCTACAATGAGCAGTTCTTC
>TRBJ2-5|TRBD2|TRBV6-1|.|16
CASRRVVSGGGETQYF
TGTGCCAGCAGAAGGGTCGTTTCCGGGGGGGGAGAGACCCAGTACTTC
>TRBJ2-7|TRBD1|TRBV10-3|.|15
CAISTGTVTSYEQYF
TGTGCCATCAGTACCGGGACAGTGACCTCCTACGAGCAGTACTTC
>TRBJ2-1|.|TRBV11-3|.|15
CASSLEGGQLNEQFF
TGTGCCAGCAGCTTAGAGGGGGGGCAGCTCAATGAGCAGTTCTTC
>TRBJ1-2|.|TRBV6-1|.|13
CASSEQLNYGYTF
TGTGCCAGCAGTGAACAACTTAACTATGGCTACACCTTC
>TRBJ1-5|.|TRBV6-2/TRBV6-3|few|14
CASSFIHSNQPQHF
TGTGCCAGCAGTTTCATACACAGCAATCAGCCCCAGCATTTT
>TRBJ2-1|TRBD2|TRBV6-1|.|18
CASRWTSGGVGSYNEQFF
TGTGCCAGCAGATGGACTAGCGGGGGGGTCGGAAGTTACAATGAGCAGTTCTTC
>TRBJ1-4|.|TRBV7-6|few|14
CASSLDGNNEKLFF
TGTGCCAGCAGCTTGGACGGTAACAATGAAAAACTGTTTTTT
>TRBJ1-1|TRBD1|TRBV11-2|many|14
CASSLDRVGTEAFF
TGTGCCAGCAGCTTGGACAGGGTGGGCACTGAAGCTTTCTTT